The T cell receptor (beta chain) described here comes from a study of T cell repertoires in cytomegalovirus infection. MiXCR, run by TCRdb on the reads, gives a single entry per CDR3 protein. The sample records about 470,000 distinct CDR3 sequences, about 42% being singletons. This clonotype was detected once. As yet, its antigen is unknown. Germline V gene data show CDR1 as SEHNR and CDR2 as FQNEAQ (reference sequence). V shed 2 bases and J 6 bases; nucleotides not matched to a gene: 7. There are 15 residues in the CDR3. This receptor was identified in a human donor in good health (CMV status not recorded). Some clones in this sample may be carry-over from other donors' samples. The source material was cultured PBMCs, sampled from culture after CMV antigen stimulation. The chain couples TRBV7-9 to TRBJ2-3; 8 nucleotides align to TRBD2. CDR3 sequence (DNA): TGTGCCAGCAGCTTAAGCGGGGGACAATTGGATACGCAGTATTTT. Translated, it gives CASSLSGGQLDTQYF.